This T cell receptor (beta chain) stems from a study of blood T cells in healthy people across ages. Germline V gene data show CDR1 as SGHTA and CDR2 as FQGNSA. V was cut by 0 bases and J by 5 bases, with 8 bases left in between. The CDR3 is 14 residues long. The sample holds a few counts of this clonotype. Primers used in a second PCR of roughly 7 to 11 cycles were a sample-barcoded 5' primer and a J-beta primer mix. Each cDNA was tagged by a template-switch adaptor containing 12 random nucleotides. TCRdb ran MiXCR on the 5' RACE reads and lists one entry per CDR3 protein. The sample carries over a million distinct CDR3 sequences, under 55% recorded once.

Sample: blood. The clonotype comes from a woman between 55 and 75 years old in good health. The chain recombines TRBV7-2 with TRBJ2-1; D possibly corresponds to TRBD2 (5 bases). CDR3 sequence: CASSLALAHNEQFF. CDR3 nucleotide sequence: TGTGCCAGCAGCTTAGCCCTAGCCCACAATGAGCAGTTCTTC. The variable domain in full, completed from reference TRBV7-2 and TRBJ2-1, reads GAGVSQSPSNKVTEKGKDVELRCDPISGHTALYWYRQSLGQGLEFLIYFQGNSAPDKSGLPSDRFSAERTGGSVSTLTIQRTQQEDSAVYLCASSLALAHNEQFFGPGTRLTVL.